These 8 T cell receptor beta chains came from one sample sequenced in a study of cytomegalovirus exposure and HLA in healthy donors (dated by TCRdb to 2017 to 2019). The library was generated by the immunoSEQ multiplex PCR assay. Drawn from immuneACCESS, this table holds only the in-frame rearrangements with V and J called that TCRdb kept. Clones are partly lost; checked studies trace under half to an unresolved V gene and leave the rest unexplained. The table for this sample lists 150,000 to 200,000 clones; approximately 86% of them were counted only once. The ten biggest clones cover approximately 7% of the sample. The specimen sequenced was PBMCs. The receptors were sampled from a man aged 25-45 years in good health and CMV-seropositive.

The rearrangement links TRBV9 to TRBJ2-1; D tentatively fits TRBD1 or TRBD2 (5 bases each). Germline-derived CDR1 and CDR2 are SGDLS and YYNGEE. V shed 5 bases and J shed 4 bases, with 13 bases lying between them. This CDR3 region has 14 residues. The DNA of the CDR3 is TGTGCCAGCAGTCTTGGGACGGATTACAATGAGCAGTTCTTC. This sequence encodes CASSLGTDYNEQFF.

V usage is TRBV30 and J usage is TRBJ1-5, with D tentatively TRBD1 (5 bases). This CDR3 region has 13 residues. In germline, CDR1 is GTSNPN, CDR2 SVGIG (reference sequence). The CDR3 region has the DNA TGTGCTGCCCGGGACTTCTCCAATCAGCCCCAGCATTTT. It is translated as CAARDFSNQPQHF.

The rearrangement joins TRBV9 to TRBJ2-2; tentative D call: TRBD2 (6 bases). In germline, CDR1 is SGDLS, CDR2 YYNGEE. The CDR3 sequence is 13 residues long. Deletions cut 2 bases from V and 8 bases from J, with 10 bases between. Here the CDR3 DNA reads TGTGCCAGCAGCGTCGGGGGTCGTGGGGAGCTGTTTTTT. The encoded protein is CASSVGGRGELFF. Based on the CDR3 plus reference TRBV9 and TRBJ2-2, the full variable domain is DSGVTQTPKHLITATGQRVTLRCSPRSGDLSVYWYQQSLDQGLQFLIQYYNGEERAKGNILERFSAQQFPDLHSELNLSSLELGDSALYFCASSVGGRGELFFGEGSRLTVL.

J is TRBJ1-2 and V is TRBV6-1; D unresolved. CDR1 MNHNS and CDR2 SASEGT come from the germline V gene. Trimming left V 0 bases short and J 4 bases short, with 15 bases between. This CDR3 is built from 16 residues. This chain's CDR3 is CASSEAVAGRGYGYTF. CDR3 DNA: TGTGCCAGCAGTGAAGCGGTGGCAGGTCGCGGCTATGGCTACACCTTC.

This chain links TRBV27 with TRBJ2-5; D remains ambiguous. This CDR3 has 16 amino acids. V dropped 3 bases and J dropped 4 bases, with 18 bases sitting between them. The germline V gene encodes CDR1 MNHEY and CDR2 SMNVEV (reference sequence). Written as DNA, the CDR3 is TGTGCCAGCAGTTTCATCCCTATTGGGGATTTAGAGACCCAGTACTTC. Protein sequence: CASSFIPIGDLETQYF.

V usage is TRBV7-9 and J usage is TRBJ2-7, with D perhaps matching TRBD2 (6 bases). The germline V and J ends were trimmed by 1 base and 6 bases, with 19 bases remaining between them. This CDR3 spans 16 amino acids. Germline V gene sequence: CDR1 SEHNR, CDR2 FQNEAQ (reference sequence). The CDR3 coding sequence is TGTGCCAGCAGCTTAGGGTTCCCAGTTGGGGGGAGCGAGCAGTACTTC. Its translation: CASSLGFPVGGSEQYF.

The chain links TRBV4-1 to TRBJ1-2; D is unresolved. V was shortened by 8 bases and J by 8 bases, with 18 bases between the two germline ends. Per germline, CDR1 MGHRA and CDR2 YSYEKL. This CDR3 has 13 amino acids. Written as DNA, the CDR3 is TGCGCCAGCTCAATCGGGGTCCTAGGGGGCTACACCTTC. Its translation: CASSIGVLGGYTF.

The genes are TRBV27 and TRBJ2-5, with D possibly TRBD2 on 5 matching bases. V lost 5 bases to trimming and J lost 2 bases, with 6 bases between them. The CDR3 runs 12 residues. Germline loops: CDR1 MNHEY, CDR2 SMNVEV (reference sequence). CDR3 loop: CASSRGQETQYF. CDR3 DNA sequence: TGTGCCAGCAGTAGAGGGCAAGAGACCCAGTACTTC.